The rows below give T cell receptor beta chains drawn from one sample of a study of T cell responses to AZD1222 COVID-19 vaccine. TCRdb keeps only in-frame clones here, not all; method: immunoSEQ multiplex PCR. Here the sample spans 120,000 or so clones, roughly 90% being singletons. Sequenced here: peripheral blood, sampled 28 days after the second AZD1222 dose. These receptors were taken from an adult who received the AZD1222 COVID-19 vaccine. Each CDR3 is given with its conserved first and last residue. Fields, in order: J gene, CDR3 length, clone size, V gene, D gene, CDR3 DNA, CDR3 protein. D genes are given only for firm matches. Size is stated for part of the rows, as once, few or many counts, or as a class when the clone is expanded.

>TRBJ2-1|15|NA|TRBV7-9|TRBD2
TGTGCCAGCAGCGCCGGGACTAGCTTCTACAATGAGCAGTTCTTC
CASSAGTSFYNEQFF
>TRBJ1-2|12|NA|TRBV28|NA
TGTGCCAGCAGTTTTGTTTACCAAGGCTACACCTTC
CASSFVYQGYTF
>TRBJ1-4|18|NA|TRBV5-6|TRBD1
TGTGCCAGCAGCTTCCGGGACAGCGCCCTCGCAACTAATGAAAAACTGTTTTTT
CASSFRDSALATNEKLFF
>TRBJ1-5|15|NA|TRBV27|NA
TGTGCCAGCAGCCGGACACACTATAGCAATCAGCCCCAGCATTTT
CASSRTHYSNQPQHF
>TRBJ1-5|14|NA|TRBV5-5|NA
TGTGCCAGCAGCTTGGGACACCTCGAAGGGCCCCAGCATTTT
CASSLGHLEGPQHF
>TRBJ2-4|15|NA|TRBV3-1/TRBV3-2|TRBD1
TGTGCCAGCAGCCTAAGGGGTACAGGGGGCAACATTCAGTACTTC
CASSLRGTGGNIQYF
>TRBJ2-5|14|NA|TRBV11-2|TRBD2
TGTGCCAGCAGCCCGGGACTACCTGGGGAGACCCAGTACTTC
CASSPGLPGETQYF
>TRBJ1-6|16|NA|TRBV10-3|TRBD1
TGTGCCATCAGCTCCGAAGGGACAGGCTATAATTCACCCCTCCACTTT
CAISSEGTGYNSPLHF
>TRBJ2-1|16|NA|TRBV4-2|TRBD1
TGTGCCAGCAGCCAAGGGCGGGGACAGGGCGGAAATGAGCAGTTCTTC
CASSQGRGQGGNEQFF
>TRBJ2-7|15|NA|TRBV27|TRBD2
TGTGCCAGCAGTTCCTCCGGACTAGCGGTTAATAAGCAGTACTTC
CASSSSGLAVNKQYF
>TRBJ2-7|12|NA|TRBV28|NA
TGTGCCAGCGGGGCGGGAACGGTCGAGCAGTACTTC
CASGAGTVEQYF
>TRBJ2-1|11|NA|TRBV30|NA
TGTGCCTGGAGTGTAGTGGGTGAGCAGTTCTTC
CAWSVVGEQFF
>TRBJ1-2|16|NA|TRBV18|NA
TGTGCCAGCTCACCACCGTCTACAGGACAAACCTATGGCTACACCTTC
CASSPPSTGQTYGYTF
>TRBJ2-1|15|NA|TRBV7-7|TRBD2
TGTGCTAGCAGCACTGGAGCGGGGGGGCCCAATGAGCAGTTCTTC
CASSTGAGGPNEQFF
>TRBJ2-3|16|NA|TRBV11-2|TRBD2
TGTGCCAGCAGCTTAGTCGCGGGGGAGAGCACAGATACGCAGTATTTT
CASSLVAGESTDTQYF
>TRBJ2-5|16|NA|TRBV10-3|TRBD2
TGTGCCATCAGTGCCCGACTAGCGGGAGCCCAGGAGACCCAGTACTTC
CAISARLAGAQETQYF
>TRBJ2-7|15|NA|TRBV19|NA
TGTGCCAGTAGTATTCGGATAAGCCTCTCCTACGAGCAGTACTTC
CASSIRISLSYEQYF
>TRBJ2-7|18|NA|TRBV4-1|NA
TGCGCCAGCAGCCGCCTGACCCGGACGGGTGGGAGCTCCTACGAGCAGTACTTC
CASSRLTRTGGSSYEQYF
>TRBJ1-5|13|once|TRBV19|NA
TGTGCCAGTAGTATTGAAGGGAAAGGGCCCCAGCATTTT
CASSIEGKGPQHF
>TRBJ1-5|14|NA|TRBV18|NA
TGTGCCAGCTCACCCTCCCGGCGCAATCAGCCCCAGCATTTT
CASSPSRRNQPQHF
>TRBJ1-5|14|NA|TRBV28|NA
TGTGCCAGCAGTTCGTACAGGGGCAATCAGCCCCAGCATTTT
CASSSYRGNQPQHF
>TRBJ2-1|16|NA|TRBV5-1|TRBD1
TGCGCCAGCAGCTGGTCAGGGGACAGAATTTACAATGAGCAGTTCTTC
CASSWSGDRIYNEQFF
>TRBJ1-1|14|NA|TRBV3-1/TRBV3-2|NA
TGTGCCAGCAGCCAAGGGACAGTGAACACTGAAGCTTTCTTT
CASSQGTVNTEAFF
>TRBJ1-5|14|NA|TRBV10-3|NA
TGTGCCATCAGTGCTGGAGATAGCAATCAGCCCCAGCATTTT
CAISAGDSNQPQHF
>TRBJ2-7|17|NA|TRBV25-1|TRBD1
TGTGCCAGCAGTCCCGGGACAGGGGATTCGAGACCCTACGAGCAGTACTTC
CASSPGTGDSRPYEQYF
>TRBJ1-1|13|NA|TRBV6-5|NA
TGTGCCAGCAGTACCCGGACAGTGACTGAAGCTTTCTTT
CASSTRTVTEAFF
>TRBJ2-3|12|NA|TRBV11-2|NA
TGTGCCAGCAGTACAGTGCCAGATACGCAGTATTTT
CASSTVPDTQYF
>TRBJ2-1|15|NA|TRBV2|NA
TGTGCCAGCAGTGAAGGCCAGGGGTTTTACAATGAGCAGTTCTTC
CASSEGQGFYNEQFF
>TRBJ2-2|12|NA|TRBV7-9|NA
TGTGCCAGCAGCCCAGGGCCCGGGGAGCTGTTTTTT
CASSPGPGELFF
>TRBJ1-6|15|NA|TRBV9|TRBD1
TGTGCCAGCAGCGTAGACGGGACAGCAAATTCACCCCTCCACTTT
CASSVDGTANSPLHF
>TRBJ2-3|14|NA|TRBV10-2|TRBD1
TGCGCCAGCACCGCAGGGGGCTATCCTGGTACGCAGTATTTT
CASTAGGYPGTQYF
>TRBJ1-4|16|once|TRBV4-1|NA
TGCGCCAGCAGCCAAAGTGAGAACACGTCTGGTGAAAAACTGTTTTTT
CASSQSENTSGEKLFF
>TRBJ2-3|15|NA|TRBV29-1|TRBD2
TGCAGCGCCCTTCCACTAGCGGGGAGCACAGATACGCAGTATTTT
CSALPLAGSTDTQYF
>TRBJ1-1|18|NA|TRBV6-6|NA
TGTGCCAGCAGTCGACCGGCCAGGGTCTGGGACATGAACACTGAAGCTTTCTTT
CASSRPARVWDMNTEAFF
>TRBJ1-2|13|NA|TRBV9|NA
TGTGCCAGCAGCGCCACAGTAAACTATGGCTACACCTTC
CASSATVNYGYTF
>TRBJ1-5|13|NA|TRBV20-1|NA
TGCAGTGCTAGTAAAGCAGGCAATCAGCCCCAGCATTTT
CSASKAGNQPQHF
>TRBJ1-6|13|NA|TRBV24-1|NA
TGTGCCACCGTGACCGCGGAGAATTCACCCCTCCACTTT
CATVTAENSPLHF
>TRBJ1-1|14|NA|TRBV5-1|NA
TGCGCCAGCAGCAAGAGGACAGCGAACACTGAAGCTTTCTTT
CASSKRTANTEAFF